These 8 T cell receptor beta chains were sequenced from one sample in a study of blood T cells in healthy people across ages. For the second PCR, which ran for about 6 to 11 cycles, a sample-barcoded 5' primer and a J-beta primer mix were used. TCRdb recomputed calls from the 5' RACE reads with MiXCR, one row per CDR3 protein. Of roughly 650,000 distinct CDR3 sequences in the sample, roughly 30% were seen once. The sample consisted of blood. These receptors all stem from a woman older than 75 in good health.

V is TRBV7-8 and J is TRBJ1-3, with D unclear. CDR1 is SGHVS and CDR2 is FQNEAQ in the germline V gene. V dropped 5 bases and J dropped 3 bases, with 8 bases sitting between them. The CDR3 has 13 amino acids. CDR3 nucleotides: TGTGCCAGCAGCGGAGGACTTGGAAACACCATATATTTT. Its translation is CASSGGLGNTIYF.

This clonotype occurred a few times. The CDR3: CAWSTRQGGNYGYTF. The CDR3 DNA reads TGTGCCTGGAGTACCCGACAGGGGGGTAACTATGGCTACACCTTC. The J gene is TRBJ1-2, the V gene TRBV30; the match to TRBD1 covers 9 bases. Trimming took 2 bases from V and 1 from J; bases not matched to a gene: 5. The CDR3 runs 15 residues. Germline V lookup: CDR1 GTSNPN, CDR2 SVGIG (reference sequence).

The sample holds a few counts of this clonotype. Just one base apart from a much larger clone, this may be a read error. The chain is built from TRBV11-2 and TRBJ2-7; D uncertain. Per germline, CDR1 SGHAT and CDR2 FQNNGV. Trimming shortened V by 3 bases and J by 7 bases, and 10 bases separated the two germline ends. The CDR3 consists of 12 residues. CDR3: CASSFSRDEQYF. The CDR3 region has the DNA TGTGCCAGCAGCTTTTCCCGCGATGAGCAGTACTTC. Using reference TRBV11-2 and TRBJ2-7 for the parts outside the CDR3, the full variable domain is EAGVAQSPRYKIIEKRQSVAFWCNPISGHATLYWYQQILGQGPKLLIQFQNNGVVDDSQLPKDRFSAERLKGVDSTLKIQPAKLEDSAVYLCASSFSRDEQYFGPGTRLTVT.

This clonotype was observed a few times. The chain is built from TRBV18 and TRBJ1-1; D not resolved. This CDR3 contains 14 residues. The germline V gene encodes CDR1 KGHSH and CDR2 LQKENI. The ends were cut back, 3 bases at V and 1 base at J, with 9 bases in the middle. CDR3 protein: CASSPPGKNTEAFF. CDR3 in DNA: TGTGCCAGCTCACCCCCGGGAAAGAACACTGAAGCTTTCTTT.

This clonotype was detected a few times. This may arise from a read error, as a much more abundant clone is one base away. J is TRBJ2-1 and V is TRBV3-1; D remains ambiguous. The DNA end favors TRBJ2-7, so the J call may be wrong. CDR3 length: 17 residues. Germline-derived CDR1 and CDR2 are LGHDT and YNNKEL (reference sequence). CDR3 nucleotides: TGTGCCAGCAGCCAAGATCTTTCCGTGAGCTCCTACAATGAGCAGTACTTC. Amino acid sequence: CASSQDLSVSSYNEQYF.

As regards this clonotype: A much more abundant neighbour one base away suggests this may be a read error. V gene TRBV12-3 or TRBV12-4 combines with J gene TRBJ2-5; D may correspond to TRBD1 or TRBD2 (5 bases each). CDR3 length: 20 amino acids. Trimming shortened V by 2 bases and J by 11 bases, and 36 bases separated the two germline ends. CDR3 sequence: CASSLRFGFHGGREGYGQYF. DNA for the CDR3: TGTGCCAGCAGTTTACGGTTTGGGTTTCACGGAGGCAGGGAAGGTTACGGGCAGTACTTC.

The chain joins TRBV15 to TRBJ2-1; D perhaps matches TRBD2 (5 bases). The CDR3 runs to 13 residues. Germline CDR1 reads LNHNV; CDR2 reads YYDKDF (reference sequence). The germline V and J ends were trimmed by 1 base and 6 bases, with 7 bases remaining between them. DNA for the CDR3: TGTGCCACCAGCAGAGGAGAGGGCAATGAGCAGTTCTTC. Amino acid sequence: CATSRGEGNEQFF.

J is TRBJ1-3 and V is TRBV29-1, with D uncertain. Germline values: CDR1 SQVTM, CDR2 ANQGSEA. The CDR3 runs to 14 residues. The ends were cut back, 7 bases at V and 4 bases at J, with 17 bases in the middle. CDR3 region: CSAMRVMGGNTIYF. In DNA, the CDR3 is TGCAGCGCAATGCGGGTGATGGGCGGAAACACCATATATTTT.